This T cell receptor beta chain stems from a study of CD8 T cells in Susac syndrome. Reverse transcription used 0.5 to 1 ug RNA and random hexamers. An immunoSEQ multiplex PCR generated amplified TCR beta CDR3 products spanning 54 Vbeta and 13 Jbeta. TCRdb processed the immunoSEQ multiplex PCR reads anew with MiXCR; each CDR3 protein has one entry. The data hold approximately 120,000 distinct CDR3 sequences, with 85% to 95% observed a single time. Trimming left V 6 bases short and J 8 bases short, with 14 bases between. This CDR3 spans 13 amino acids. V is TRBV12-3 or TRBV12-4 and J is TRBJ2-1; D not certain. Sequenced: CD8+ T cells from PBMCs. This sequence originates from a human donor in good health. The CDR3 coding sequence is TGTGCCAGCAGCCTAGGCCAGAGTGATGAGCAGTTCTTC. This encodes CASSLGQSDEQFF.